This TCR beta chain was recovered during a study of cytomegalovirus exposure and HLA in healthy donors. This clone showed up just once. The germline V gene has CDR1 SGHNT and CDR2 YENEEA. The CDR3 has 13 residues. The trim removed 6 bases at V and 6 bases at J, leaving 4 bases unmatched. The PCR used 60 Vbeta and 13 Jbeta primers. Repertoires were generated with immunoSEQ multiplex PCR, while TCRdb's copy carries only in-frame clones and drops some. The repertoire includes about 130,000 clones, 74% of them detected once, and 4% to 4.5% sits in the top ten. The rearrangement links TRBV11-3 to TRBJ2-2; 7 bases agree with TRBD1. The receptor comes from a woman in her fifties or sixties in good health and CMV-seropositive. Sequencing used PBMCs. For the CDR3, the DNA is TGTGCCAGCAGACAGGGGTATGCCGGGGAGCTGTTTTTT. It codes for CASRQGYAGELFF.